Listed below are T cell receptor beta chains from one sample, sequenced in a study of T cell responses to AZD1222 COVID-19 vaccine. The protocol was immunoSEQ multiplex PCR, while the TCRdb copy is restricted to in-frame clones and leaves out a portion. Among roughly 100,000 clones, 90% were seen once, and the ten largest hold 6.5% to 10%. Sequenced material: peripheral blood, taken 28 days after the second AZD1222 dose. These receptors were obtained from an adult who received the AZD1222 COVID-19 vaccine. Both conserved end residues are part of each CDR3. The D gene is left open where the match is weak. Clone size appears in some rows only: once, few, many, or a class for an expanded clone.

d_gene	v_gene	abundance	j_gene	CDR3nt	CDR3aa
NA	TRBV18	NA	TRBJ2-5	TGTGCCAGCTCACAATCCGACACACAAGAGACCCAGTACTTC	CASSQSDTQETQYF
NA	TRBV27	NA	TRBJ2-5	TGTGCCAGCAGTTTATCGGACCGGCGGGGAGCCCAGTACTTC	CASSLSDRRGAQYF
NA	TRBV2	NA	TRBJ1-1	TGTGCCAGCACCGGGGGGGGGATCAACACTGAAGCTTTCTTT	CASTGGGINTEAFF
TRBD1	TRBV28	NA	TRBJ1-6	TGTGCCAGCAGTTTATCTCTCAGACAGGGGGCTTCCTATAATTCACCCCTCCACTTT	CASSLSLRQGASYNSPLHF
NA	TRBV3-1/TRBV3-2	NA	TRBJ1-4	TGTGCCAGCAGCGACATCAGGGGATCGACTAATGAAAAACTGTTTTTT	CASSDIRGSTNEKLFF
NA	TRBV12-3/TRBV12-4	NA	TRBJ1-5	TGTGCCAGCAGTTTAAGAGGAGGTCAGCCCCAGCATTTT	CASSLRGGQPQHF
NA	TRBV7-6	few	TRBJ2-7	TGTGCCAGCAGCCCCAGGGGTGGGGAGGCCTCCTACGAGCAGTACTTC	CASSPRGGEASYEQYF
NA	TRBV11-1	NA	TRBJ2-6	TGTGCCAGCAGCTTCTCCTCTGGGGCCAACGTCCTGACTTTC	CASSFSSGANVLTF
NA	TRBV5-1	NA	TRBJ1-6	TGCGCCAGCAGCGGAGCAGAGTCCTATAATTCACCCCTCCACTTT	CASSGAESYNSPLHF
NA	TRBV4-2	NA	TRBJ2-2	TGTGCCAGCAGCCAAGAAAAGGGGGAGCTGTTTTTT	CASSQEKGELFF
TRBD1	TRBV6-5	NA	TRBJ1-2	TGTGCCAGCAAGGACGGGGACAGGGGGTATGGAGGCTACACCTTC	CASKDGDRGYGGYTF
NA	TRBV5-5	NA	TRBJ1-5	TGTGCCAGCAGCCAGCAGCCGGGGAAGAGCAATCAGCCCCAGCATTTT	CASSQQPGKSNQPQHF
TRBD2	TRBV2	once	TRBJ2-5	TGTGCCAGCAGTGACTCTCTAGCGGGGGTAGGGACCCAGTACTTC	CASSDSLAGVGTQYF
NA	TRBV11-2	once	TRBJ1-1	TGTGCCAGCAGCTACTCTTCGACAGCCGAAGCTTTCTTT	CASSYSSTAEAFF
NA	TRBV12-3/TRBV12-4	NA	TRBJ1-3	TGTGCCAGCAGTCCTCAATCTGGAAACACCATATATTTT	CASSPQSGNTIYF
NA	TRBV18	NA	TRBJ1-1	TGTGCCAGCTCAAATTATAGAAGCGGGAACACTGAAGCTTTCTTT	CASSNYRSGNTEAFF
NA	TRBV13	NA	TRBJ1-5	TGTGCCAGCAGCCAAGGGAGATCCGGCAATCAGCCCCAGCATTTT	CASSQGRSGNQPQHF
TRBD2	TRBV11-2	NA	TRBJ2-1	TGTGCCAGCAGCTTAACGGGACTAGCGTACAATGAGCAGTTCTTC	CASSLTGLAYNEQFF
TRBD2	TRBV7-2	NA	TRBJ2-2	TGTGCCAGCAGCACCGGGAGGGGGGAGCTGTTTTTT	CASSTGRGELFF
TRBD1	TRBV27	NA	TRBJ2-1	TGTGCCAGCACAACAGGGGGCAATGAGCAGTTCTTC	CASTTGGNEQFF
NA	TRBV25-1	NA	TRBJ2-7	TGTGCCAGCAGTAAAACAGGTTCCTACGAGCAGTACTTC	CASSKTGSYEQYF
NA	TRBV7-6	NA	TRBJ2-7	TGTGCCAGCAGCTTGGCAGGGAACACCTACGAGCAGTACTTC	CASSLAGNTYEQYF
NA	TRBV4-1	NA	TRBJ1-3	TGCGCCAGCAGCCAAGGCAGGAGCTCTGGAAACACCATATATTTT	CASSQGRSSGNTIYF
NA	TRBV9	NA	TRBJ2-1	TGTGCCAGCAGCGTTACGGGACACCCCTGGAATGAGCAGTTCTTC	CASSVTGHPWNEQFF
NA	TRBV30	NA	TRBJ1-5	TGTGCCTGGAGTGTAGGGGGAATGGGTCAGCCCCAGCATTTT	CAWSVGGMGQPQHF
NA	TRBV7-6	NA	TRBJ2-1	TGTGCCAGCAGCTTAGCCCCAGGGACTTACAATGAGCAGTTCTTC	CASSLAPGTYNEQFF
NA	TRBV5-1	once	TRBJ2-3	TGCGCCAGCAGCCCCCCTAAAGGGACCTCCGATACGCAGTATTTT	CASSPPKGTSDTQYF
NA	TRBV30	NA	TRBJ1-2	TGTGCCGGAGGGGCAGCCTATGGCTACACCTTC	CAGGAAYGYTF
NA	TRBV19	NA	TRBJ2-4	TGTGCCAGTACCATCGGACGTTTAGCCAAAAACATTCAGTACTTC	CASTIGRLAKNIQYF
NA	TRBV7-2	NA	TRBJ1-2	TGTGCCAGCAGCGCGGACTGGGGCTACACCTTC	CASSADWGYTF
NA	TRBV6-5	NA	TRBJ1-2	TGTGCCAGCAGTTACGGCAGCAAATCGAACTATGGCTACACCTTC	CASSYGSKSNYGYTF
NA	TRBV7-2	NA	TRBJ2-5	TGTGCCAGCAGCTTAGCGGCCGGGGGCGAGACCCAGTACTTC	CASSLAAGGETQYF
NA	TRBV2	NA	TRBJ1-2	TGTGCCAGCAGTGCTGACCCCGAGTCCTATGGCTACACCTTC	CASSADPESYGYTF
NA	TRBV2	many	TRBJ1-2	TGTGCCAGCAGTGAACAGGGGAATAACTATGGCTACACCTTC	CASSEQGNNYGYTF
TRBD1	TRBV3-1/TRBV3-2	NA	TRBJ1-3	TGTGCCAGCAGGGACAGGGGGATCTCTGGAAACACCATATATTTT	CASRDRGISGNTIYF
TRBD1	TRBV25-1	NA	TRBJ2-7	TGTGCCACCAAACAGGGACAGGGCTCCTACGAGCAGTACTTC	CATKQGQGSYEQYF
NA	TRBV5-6	NA	TRBJ2-5	TGTGCCAGCAGCTCCCTCGTGGGAAAGACCCAGTACTTC	CASSSLVGKTQYF
TRBD1	TRBV5-4	NA	TRBJ1-2	TGTGCCAGCAGCAGGGACAGCCACTATGGCTACACCTTC	CASSRDSHYGYTF
NA	TRBV4-3	NA	TRBJ2-4	TGCGCCAGCAGCTTTAGCCGACAGCCAGAAAACATTCAGTACTTC	CASSFSRQPENIQYF
NA	TRBV7-9	NA	TRBJ2-7	TGTGCCAGCAGCTCTACAGGGGAGGGAAGCTACGAGCAGTACTTC	CASSSTGEGSYEQYF
NA	TRBV2	NA	TRBJ2-6	TGTGCCAGGGCCCCCAGTGGATCTGGGGCCAACGTCCTGACTTTC	CARAPSGSGANVLTF
NA	TRBV6-2/TRBV6-3	NA	TRBJ1-1	TGTGCCAGCAGTTACCTCGCCAACACTGAAGCTTTCTTT	CASSYLANTEAFF